Listed below are T cell receptor beta chains from one sample, sequenced in a study of blood T cell repertoires in COVID-19. Here immunoSEQ multiplex PCR was the method, and the copy in TCRdb shows in-frame clones only, minus some. The table has 80,000 to 100,000 clones, 70% to 90% seen once. Sequenced material: peripheral blood. The receptors were sampled from an elderly woman with acute or convalescent COVID-19. Both conserved end residues are part of each CDR3.

TRBJ1-2 TRBV19 CASRHRITSNYGYTF
TRBJ1-6 TRBV5-1 CASSLTSGTAGNSPLHF
TRBJ2-7 TRBV9 CASSPTHGLSPHEQYF
TRBJ2-2 TRBV9 CASSGGTGELFF
TRBJ1-1 TRBV7-3 CASSLTRAAEAFF
TRBJ2-3 TRBV5-1 CASSRIGFPDTQYF
TRBJ2-1 TRBV21-1 CASSKRRAGGGNEQFF
TRBJ1-4 TRBV7-9 CASSTGTDNEKLFF
TRBJ1-2 TRBV20-1 CSVGTGGGYTF
TRBJ1-5 TRBV12-5 CASGLGQFDVDQPQHF
TRBJ2-1 TRBV5-4 CASSLFGGGSYNEQFF
TRBJ2-5 TRBV11-2 CASRAQGQETQYF
TRBJ2-7 TRBV11-3 CASSLGLGRGSEQYF
TRBJ2-3 TRBV2 CASSEASGSTDTQYF
TRBJ2-1 TRBV10-3 CAITFSQVYNEQFF
TRBJ1-5 TRBV27 CASSSGKSNQPQHF
TRBJ1-2 TRBV19 CASSIRGIYGYTF
TRBJ2-7 TRBV27 CASRLSRTAGYEQYF
TRBJ2-1 TRBV12-3/TRBV12-4 CASSLARRGQRFF
TRBJ2-7 TRBV4-2 CASSQDRGYEQYF
TRBJ1-4 TRBV19 CASSTGAREKLFF
TRBJ2-1 TRBV7-9 CASRTTGSYEQFF
TRBJ1-5 TRBV5-6 CASSHRGVSNQPQHF
TRBJ1-2 TRBV5-1 CASSEGQGRGYTF
TRBJ2-7 TRBV27 CASSRESGRTYEQYF
TRBJ1-5 TRBV2 CASSGDRQGVQPQHF
TRBJ2-1 TRBV6-5 CASTGTGYNEQFF
TRBJ2-2 TRBV25-1 CASTGTGTDTGELFF
TRBJ1-1 TRBV5-1 CASSGNPGGTEAFF
TRBJ2-3 TRBV5-1 CASSLGLAGRGADTQYF
TRBJ1-3 TRBV9 CASSEQGVSGNTIYF
TRBJ2-7 TRBV19 CASSITQGYEQYF
TRBJ2-2 TRBV6-2/TRBV6-3 CASSYGTGGTGELFF
TRBJ2-6 TRBV10-3 CAISRGSGANVLTF
TRBJ2-2 TRBV19 CASSIGQFTGELFF
TRBJ1-3 TRBV7-9 CASRQNGTFVNSGNTIYF
TRBJ2-2 TRBV5-4 CASSFRLAGGPGELFF
TRBJ1-4 TRBV11-3 CASSLVSGTNEKLFF
TRBJ1-6 TRBV7-8 CASSWVQGSPLHF
TRBJ2-3 TRBV11-3 CASSSWTSGALSNTQYF
TRBJ2-5 TRBV9 CASSVLAGGPQTQYF
TRBJ1-2 TRBV6-6 CASSYSRDRIGGYTF